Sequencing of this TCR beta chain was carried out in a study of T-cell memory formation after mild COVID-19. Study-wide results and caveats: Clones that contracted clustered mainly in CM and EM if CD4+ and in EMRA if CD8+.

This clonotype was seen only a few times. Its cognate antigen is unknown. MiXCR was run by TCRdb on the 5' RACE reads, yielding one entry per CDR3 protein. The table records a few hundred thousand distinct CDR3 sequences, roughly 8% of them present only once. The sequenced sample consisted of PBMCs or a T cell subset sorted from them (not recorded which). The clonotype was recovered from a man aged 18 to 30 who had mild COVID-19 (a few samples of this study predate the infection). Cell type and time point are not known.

CDR3 DNA: TGCGCCAGCAGCTTTAGCAGGGACAATCAGCCCCAGCATTTT. Protein product: CASSFSRDNQPQHF. The chain employs TRBV5-1 and TRBJ1-5; tentatively, D is TRBD1 (5 bases). Germline V gene sequence: CDR1 SGHRS, CDR2 YFSETQ. The CDR3 runs to 14 residues. V lost 2 bases and J 3 bases, leaving 9 bases between the germline ends.